This TCR beta chain was identified during a study of T cells in localized non-small cell lung cancer. Data came from immunoSEQ multiplex PCR; TCRdb stores just in-frame clones and leaves some out. The table has roughly 30,000 clones, about four fifths seen once. Regarding this clone: Its specificity is unknown.

Study-wide points: Exceeding tumor, uninvolved adjacent lung had the highest T cell clonality.

The CDR3 totals 16 residues. From germline, CDR1 is SGHRS and CDR2 YFSETQ. V lost 3 bases to trimming and J lost 0 bases, with 15 bases between them. The chain joins TRBV5-1 to TRBJ1-1; D is ambiguous. Sequenced here: peripheral blood mononuclear cells, sampled before any cancer treatment. This TCR was sampled from a man aged 35 to 69 with stage III lung adenocarcinoma. CDR3 bases: TGCGCCAGCAGCTATCAGAGCCGGGCCATGAACACTGAAGCTTTCTTT. Translated, it gives CASSYQSRAMNTEAFF.